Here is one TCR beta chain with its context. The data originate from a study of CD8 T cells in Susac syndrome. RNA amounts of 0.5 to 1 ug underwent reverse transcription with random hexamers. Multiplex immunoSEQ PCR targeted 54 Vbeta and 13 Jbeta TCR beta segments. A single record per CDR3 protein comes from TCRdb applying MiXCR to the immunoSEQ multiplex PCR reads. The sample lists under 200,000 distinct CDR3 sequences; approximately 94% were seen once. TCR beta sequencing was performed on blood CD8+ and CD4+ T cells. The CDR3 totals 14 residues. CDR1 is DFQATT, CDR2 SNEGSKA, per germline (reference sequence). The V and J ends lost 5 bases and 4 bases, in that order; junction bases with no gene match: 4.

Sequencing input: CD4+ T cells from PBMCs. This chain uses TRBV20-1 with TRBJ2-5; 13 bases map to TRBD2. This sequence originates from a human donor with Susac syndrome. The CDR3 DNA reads TGCAGTGCTTCTCGACTAGCGGGGGGAGAGACCCAGTACTTC. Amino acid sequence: CSASRLAGGETQYF.